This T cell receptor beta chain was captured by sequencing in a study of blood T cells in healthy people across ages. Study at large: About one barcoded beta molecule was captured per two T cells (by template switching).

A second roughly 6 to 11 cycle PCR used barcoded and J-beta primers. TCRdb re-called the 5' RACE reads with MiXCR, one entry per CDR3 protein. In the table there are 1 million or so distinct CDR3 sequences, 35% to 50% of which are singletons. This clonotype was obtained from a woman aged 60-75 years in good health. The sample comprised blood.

The CDR3 sequence is CASSESLTESTDTQYF. The CDR3 DNA sequence: TGTGCCAGCAGTGAATCCTTGACAGAGAGCACAGATACGCAGTATTTT. The V gene is TRBV25-1, the J gene TRBJ2-3; maybe TRBD1 (5 bases). The V end lost 1 base, the J end lost 0 bases, and 11 bases lay between the germline ends. The CDR3 totals 16 residues. Germline loops: CDR1 MGHDK, CDR2 SYGVNS.